The subject of this entry is one T cell receptor beta chain. The V end was cut by 6 bases, the J end by 2 bases, with 10 bases between. The CDR3 extends over 13 amino acids. CDR1 MNHEY and CDR2 SVGAGI come from the germline V gene. The data were produced by immunoSEQ multiplex PCR, yet TCRdb's version contains in-frame clones alone and is incomplete. Altogether some 340,000 clones are present, 87% being singletons, with the ten largest covering about 5%. Cohort placement rested on clinical history that participants reported themselves. This specimen comes from a study of blood T cell repertoires in COVID-19. Background on the study: Samples representing acute and convalescent COVID-19 were sourced from the United States, Italy and Spain.

The rearrangement links TRBV6-5 to TRBJ2-5, with D possibly matching TRBD1 (6 bases). The specimen sequenced was PBMCs or T cells enriched from blood (not recorded which). This receptor was obtained from a woman aged 30 to 39 who had recovered from COVID-19. The CDR3 protein is CASRRTAQETQYF. CDR3 nucleotide sequence: TGTGCCAGCAGAAGGACAGCACAAGAGACCCAGTACTTC.